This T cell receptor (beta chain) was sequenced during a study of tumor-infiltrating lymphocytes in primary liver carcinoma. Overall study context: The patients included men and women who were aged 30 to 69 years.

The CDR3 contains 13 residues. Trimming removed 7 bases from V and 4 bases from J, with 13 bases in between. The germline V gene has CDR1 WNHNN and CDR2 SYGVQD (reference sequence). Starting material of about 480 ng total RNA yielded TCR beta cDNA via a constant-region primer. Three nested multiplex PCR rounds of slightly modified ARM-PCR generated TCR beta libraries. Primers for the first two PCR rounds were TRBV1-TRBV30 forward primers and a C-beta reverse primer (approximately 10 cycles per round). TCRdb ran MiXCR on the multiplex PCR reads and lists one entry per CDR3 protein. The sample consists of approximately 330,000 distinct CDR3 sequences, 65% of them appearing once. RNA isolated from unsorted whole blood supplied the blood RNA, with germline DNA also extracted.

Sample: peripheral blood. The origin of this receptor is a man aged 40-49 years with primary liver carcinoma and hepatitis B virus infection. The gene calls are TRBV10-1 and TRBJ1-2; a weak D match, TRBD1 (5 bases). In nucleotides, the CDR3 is TGCGCCAGCATCCAGGCGGGGACCTATGGCTACACCTTC. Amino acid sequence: CASIQAGTYGYTF.